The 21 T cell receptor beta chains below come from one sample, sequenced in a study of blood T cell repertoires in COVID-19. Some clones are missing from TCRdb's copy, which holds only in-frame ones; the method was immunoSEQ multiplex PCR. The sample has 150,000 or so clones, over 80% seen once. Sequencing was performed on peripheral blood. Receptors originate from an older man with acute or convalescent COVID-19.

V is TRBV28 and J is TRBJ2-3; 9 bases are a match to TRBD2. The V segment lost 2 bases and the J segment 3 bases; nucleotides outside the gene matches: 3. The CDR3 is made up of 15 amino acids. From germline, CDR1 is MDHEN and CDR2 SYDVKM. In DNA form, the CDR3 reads TGTGCCAGCAGTTTACGGGCGGGGGGGACAGATACGCAGTATTTT. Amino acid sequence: CASSLRAGGTDTQYF. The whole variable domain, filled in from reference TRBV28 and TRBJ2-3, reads DVKVTQSSRYLVKRTGEKVFLECVQDMDHENMFWYRQDPGLGLRLIYFSYDVKMKEKGDIPEGYSVSREKKERFSLILESASTNQTSMYLCASSLRAGGTDTQYFGPGTRLTVL.

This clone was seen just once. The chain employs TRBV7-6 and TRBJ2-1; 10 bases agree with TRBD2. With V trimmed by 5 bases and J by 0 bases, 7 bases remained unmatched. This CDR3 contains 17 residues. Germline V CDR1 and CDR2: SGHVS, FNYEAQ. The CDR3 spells CASSAGLAANSYNEQFF. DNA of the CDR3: TGTGCCAGCAGCGCAGGACTAGCGGCCAACTCCTACAATGAGCAGTTCTTC.

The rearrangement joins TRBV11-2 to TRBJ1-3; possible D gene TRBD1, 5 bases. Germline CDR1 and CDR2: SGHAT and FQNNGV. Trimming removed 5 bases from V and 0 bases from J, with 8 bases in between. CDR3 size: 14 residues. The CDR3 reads CASSQDNSGNTIYF. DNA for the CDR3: TGTGCCAGCAGCCAGGACAACTCTGGAAACACCATATATTTT.

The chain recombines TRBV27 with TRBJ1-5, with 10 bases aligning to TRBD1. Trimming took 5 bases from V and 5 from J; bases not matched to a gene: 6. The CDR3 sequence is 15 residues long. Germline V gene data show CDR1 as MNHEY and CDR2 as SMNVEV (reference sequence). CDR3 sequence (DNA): TGTGCCAGCAGTCCCGGGACAGGGGTTCATCAGCCCCAGCATTTT. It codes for CASSPGTGVHQPQHF.

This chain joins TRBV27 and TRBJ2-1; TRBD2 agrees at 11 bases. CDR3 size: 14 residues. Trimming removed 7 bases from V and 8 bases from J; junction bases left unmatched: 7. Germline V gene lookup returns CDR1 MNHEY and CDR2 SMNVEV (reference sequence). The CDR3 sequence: CASTTSGSFDEQFF. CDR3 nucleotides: TGTGCCAGCACAACTAGCGGGAGTTTCGATGAGCAGTTCTTC.

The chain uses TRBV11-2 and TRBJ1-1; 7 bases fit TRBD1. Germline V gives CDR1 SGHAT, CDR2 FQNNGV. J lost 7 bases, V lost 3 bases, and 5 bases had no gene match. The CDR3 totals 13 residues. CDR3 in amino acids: CASSFQTGYEAFF. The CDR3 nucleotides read TGTGCCAGCAGCTTCCAGACAGGGTATGAAGCTTTCTTT.

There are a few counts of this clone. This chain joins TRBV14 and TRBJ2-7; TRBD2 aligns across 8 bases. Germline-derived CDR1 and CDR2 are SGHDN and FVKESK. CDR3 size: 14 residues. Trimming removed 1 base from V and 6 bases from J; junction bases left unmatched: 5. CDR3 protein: CASSQVAGRGEQYF. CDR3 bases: TGTGCCAGCAGCCAAGTAGCGGGGAGGGGCGAGCAGTACTTC.

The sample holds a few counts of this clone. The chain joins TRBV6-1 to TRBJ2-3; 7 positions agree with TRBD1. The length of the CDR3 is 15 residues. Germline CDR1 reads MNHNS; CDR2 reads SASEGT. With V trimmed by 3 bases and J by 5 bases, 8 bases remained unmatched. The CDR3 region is CASSDKQGYRDTQYF. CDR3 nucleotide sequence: TGTGCCAGCAGTGATAAACAGGGGTACCGAGATACGCAGTATTTT.

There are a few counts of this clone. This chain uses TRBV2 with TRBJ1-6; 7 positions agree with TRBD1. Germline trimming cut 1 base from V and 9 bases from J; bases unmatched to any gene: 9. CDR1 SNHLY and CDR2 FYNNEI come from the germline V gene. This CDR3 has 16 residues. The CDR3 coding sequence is TGTGCCAGCAGTGAAGGGAGAAGGGGGCCTGGTTCACCCCTCCACTTT. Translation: CASSEGRRGPGSPLHF.

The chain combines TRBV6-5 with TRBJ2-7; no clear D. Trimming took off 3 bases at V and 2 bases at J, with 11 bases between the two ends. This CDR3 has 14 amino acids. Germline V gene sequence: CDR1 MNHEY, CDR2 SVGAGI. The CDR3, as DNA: TGTGCCAGCAGTTATAACAGAAAAACCTACGAGCAGTACTTC. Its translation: CASSYNRKTYEQYF.

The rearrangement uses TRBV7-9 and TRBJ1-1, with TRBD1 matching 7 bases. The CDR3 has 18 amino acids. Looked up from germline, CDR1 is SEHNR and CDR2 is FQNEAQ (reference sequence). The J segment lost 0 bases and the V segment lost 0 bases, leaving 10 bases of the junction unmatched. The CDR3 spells CASSLAPGQLNMNTEAFF. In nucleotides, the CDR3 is TGTGCCAGCAGCTTAGCACCGGGACAGCTTAACATGAACACTGAAGCTTTCTTT.

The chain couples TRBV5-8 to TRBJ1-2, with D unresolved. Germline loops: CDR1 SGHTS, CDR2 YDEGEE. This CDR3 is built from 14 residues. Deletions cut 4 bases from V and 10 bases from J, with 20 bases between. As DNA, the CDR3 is TGTGCCAGCAGCCACATCGACACTTATTTGGTCTACACCTTC. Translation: CASSHIDTYLVYTF.

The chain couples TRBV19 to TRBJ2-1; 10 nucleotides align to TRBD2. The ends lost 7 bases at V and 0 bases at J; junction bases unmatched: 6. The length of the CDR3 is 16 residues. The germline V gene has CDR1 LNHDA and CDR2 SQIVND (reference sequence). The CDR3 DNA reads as TGTGCCAGTAAGCCTAGCGGGGGATTCTCCTACAATGAGCAGTTCTTC. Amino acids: CASKPSGGFSYNEQFF. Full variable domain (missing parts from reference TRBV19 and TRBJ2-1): DGGITQSPKYLFRKEGQNVTLSCEQNLNHDAMYWYRQDPGQGLRLIYYSQIVNDFQKGDIAEGYSVSREKKESFPLTVTSAQKNPTAFYLCASKPSGGFSYNEQFFGPGTRLTVL.

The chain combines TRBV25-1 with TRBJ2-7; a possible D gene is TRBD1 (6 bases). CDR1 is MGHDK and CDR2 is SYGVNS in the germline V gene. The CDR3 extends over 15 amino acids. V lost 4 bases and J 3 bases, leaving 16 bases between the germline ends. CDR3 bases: TGTGCCAGCAGTGGGTGGGGGCAGGCTCGCTACGAGCAGTACTTC. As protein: CASSGWGQARYEQYF.

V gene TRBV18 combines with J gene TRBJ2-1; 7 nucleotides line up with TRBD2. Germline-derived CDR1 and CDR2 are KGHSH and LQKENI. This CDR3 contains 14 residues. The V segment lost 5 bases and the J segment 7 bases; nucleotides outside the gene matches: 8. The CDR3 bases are TGTGCCAGCTCAACGGTTGGGGGGGGAAATGAGCAGTTCTTC. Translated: CASSTVGGGNEQFF.

CDR3 amino acids: CASSRGGTDETQYF. CDR3 bases: TGTGCCAGCAGCCGGGGGGGCACAGACGAGACCCAGTACTTC. This chain uses TRBV6-2 or TRBV6-3 with TRBJ2-5, with 8 bases identical to TRBD2. In germline, CDR1 is MNHEY, CDR2 SVGEGT. This CDR3 is 14 amino acids long. The ends lost 6 bases at V and 5 bases at J; junction bases unmatched: 8.

The CDR3 region is CASQVLGQGYEQYF. In DNA form, the CDR3 reads TGTGCCAGCCAGGTTCTGGGACAGGGCTACGAGCAGTACTTC. V and J are TRBV2 and TRBJ2-7, with 9 bases matching TRBD1. Germline assignment: CDR1 SNHLY and CDR2 FYNNEI. This CDR3 comprises 14 residues. The ends lost 8 bases at V and 3 bases at J; junction bases unmatched: 8.

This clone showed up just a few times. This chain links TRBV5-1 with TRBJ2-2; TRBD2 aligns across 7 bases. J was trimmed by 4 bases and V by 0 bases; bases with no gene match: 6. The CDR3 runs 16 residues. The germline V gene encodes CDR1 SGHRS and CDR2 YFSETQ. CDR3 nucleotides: TGCGCCAGCAGCTTGGATCCCAGCGGGGCCACCGGGGAGCTGTTTTTT. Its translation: CASSLDPSGATGELFF.

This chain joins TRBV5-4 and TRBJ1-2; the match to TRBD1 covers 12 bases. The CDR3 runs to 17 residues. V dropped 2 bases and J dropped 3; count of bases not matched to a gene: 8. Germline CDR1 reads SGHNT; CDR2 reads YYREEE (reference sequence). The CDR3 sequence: CASSFKPGQGADYGYTF. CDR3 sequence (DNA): TGTGCCAGCAGCTTTAAACCGGGACAGGGGGCGGACTATGGCTACACCTTC.

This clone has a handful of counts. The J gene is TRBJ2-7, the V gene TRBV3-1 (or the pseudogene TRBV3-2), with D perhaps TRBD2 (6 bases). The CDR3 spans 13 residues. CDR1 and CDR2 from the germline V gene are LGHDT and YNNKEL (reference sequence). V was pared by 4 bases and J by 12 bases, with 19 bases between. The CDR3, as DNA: TGTGCCAGCAGCCGCGGCGGGACCATCCCCAGGTACTTC. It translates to CASSRGGTIPRYF.

The CDR3 DNA sequence: TGTGCCAGCAGCCAGGCCGGGACTAGCGGCACCGGGGAGCTGTTTTTT. The encoded protein is CASSQAGTSGTGELFF. V is TRBV3-1 (or the pseudogene TRBV3-2) and J is TRBJ2-2; 11 bases map to TRBD2. The CDR3 is 16 amino acids. Germline V CDR1 and CDR2: LGHDT, YNNKEL (reference sequence). V was clipped by 3 bases and J by 4 bases; unmatched bases: 4.